This record covers a single T cell receptor beta chain. As yet, its antigen is unknown. As for the donors, each was a healthy bone marrow donor. The length of the CDR3 is 16 residues. The V end was cut by 2 bases, the J end by 0 bases, with 14 bases between. CDR1 is SGHVS and CDR2 is FNYEAQ in the germline V gene. These data are taken from a study of cytomegalovirus exposure and HLA in healthy donors. Study-level findings and limits: One variant, a missense change in DCLRE1C, was linked in a later analysis to TCR beta V- and J-gene trimming. The productive fraction for most TCR beta V segments was about 90% or about 30% in an earlier analysis. Donors belonging to an Asian-associated ancestry cluster reportedly showed fewer N-insertions in productive TCRs than the roughly 670-donor mean, according to what a later analysis found.

Vbeta (60) and Jbeta (13) primers were used in the PCR. Assay: immunoSEQ multiplex PCR; the TCRdb copy retains only in-frame clones and omits some. The table records 200,000 to 250,000 clones, about 80% of them present only once. The source material was PBMCs. V usage is TRBV7-6 and J usage is TRBJ2-7; D call uncertain. The source of this sequence is a woman aged 40 to 55 in good health and CMV-seropositive. In nucleotides, the CDR3 is TGTGCCAGCAGCTTATTCGGCGGAGCTCGCTCCTACGAGCAGTACTTC. Translating it yields CASSLFGGARSYEQYF.